The 28 T cell receptor beta chains given below trace back to one sample, sequenced in a study of blood T cell repertoires in COVID-19. The protocol was immunoSEQ multiplex PCR, while the TCRdb copy is restricted to in-frame clones and leaves out a portion. The sample shows approximately 490,000 clones, around 90% of them seen only once. The sample consisted of PBMCs or T cells enriched from blood (not recorded which). These receptors were collected from a woman younger than 35 who had recovered from COVID-19.

This chain's CDR3 is CASSVDPSADTQYF. CDR3 DNA sequence: TGTGCCAGCAGCGTAGATCCTAGTGCAGATACGCAGTATTTT. The J gene is TRBJ2-3, the V gene TRBV9; no clear D. Trimming pared 0 bases from V and 4 bases from J, leaving 9 bases between. This CDR3 comprises 14 residues. Germline V lookup: CDR1 SGDLS, CDR2 YYNGEE. The full variable domain, in which reference TRBV9 and TRBJ2-3 provide the parts outside the CDR3, is DSGVTQTPKHLITATGQRVTLRCSPRSGDLSVYWYQQSLDQGLQFLIQYYNGEERAKGNILERFSAQQFPDLHSELNLSSLELGDSALYFCASSVDPSADTQYFGPGTRLTVL.

The chain joins TRBV19 to TRBJ1-1, with unresolved D. This CDR3 is built from 13 residues. V was shortened by 2 bases and J by 4 bases, with 8 bases between the two germline ends. Germline values: CDR1 LNHDA, CDR2 SQIVND (reference sequence). CDR3 nucleotides: TGTGCCAGTAGTATAAACTCCGGCACTGAAGCTTTCTTT. It codes for CASSINSGTEAFF.

The chain couples TRBV9 to TRBJ2-7, with TRBD2 matching over 11 bases. Losses at the gene ends were 4 bases for V and 3 bases for J; bases not matched to a gene: 6. Germline V gene lookup returns CDR1 SGDLS and CDR2 YYNGEE. The CDR3 runs 15 residues. CDR3 loop: CASSPLAGGNYEQYF. CDR3 sequence (DNA): TGTGCCAGCAGCCCCTTAGCGGGGGGGAACTACGAGCAGTACTTC.

In its sample, this clone was seen a few times. V usage is TRBV30 and J usage is TRBJ1-4; D is perhaps TRBD1 (6 bases). From germline, CDR1 is GTSNPN and CDR2 SVGIG (reference sequence). V shed 5 bases and J shed 8 bases, with 15 bases lying between them. This CDR3 contains 13 residues. In DNA form, the CDR3 reads TGTGCCTGGGGGCAGGGGTTACGGGAAAAACTGTTTTTT. This encodes CAWGQGLREKLFF.

This chain uses TRBV28 with TRBJ2-7, with 8 bases aligning to TRBD1. The germline V gene encodes CDR1 MDHEN and CDR2 SYDVKM. The CDR3 runs to 14 residues. J lost 4 bases, V lost 5 bases, and 7 bases had no gene match. This chain's CDR3 is CASSTRDRTYEQYF. The CDR3 DNA follows: TGTGCCAGCAGTACCCGGGACAGGACTTACGAGCAGTACTTC.

The chain employs TRBV3-1 (or the pseudogene TRBV3-2) and TRBJ2-3; D is perhaps TRBD1 (6 bases). Germline V gives CDR1 LGHDT, CDR2 YNNKEL (reference sequence). V gave up 3 bases and J gave up 2 bases, with 18 bases separating them. CDR3 length equals 17 residues. CDR3 sequence (DNA): TGTGCCAGCAGCCATTCGGACAGAAAATTATCCACAGATACGCAGTATTTT. Protein: CASSHSDRKLSTDTQYF.

The chain combines TRBV24-1 with TRBJ2-3; D gene ambiguous. Germline V gene lookup returns CDR1 KGHDR and CDR2 SFDVKD. The CDR3 loop spans 13 amino acids. Trimming removed 7 bases at V and 2 bases at J, with 9 bases between. CDR3 DNA sequence: TGTGCCACCAGCGCTACTACCACAGATACGCAGTATTTT. It encodes CATSATTTDTQYF.

V is TRBV2 and J is TRBJ2-7; 7 bases align to TRBD2. After removal of 7 bases from V and 0 bases from J, the junction contained 6 bases not matched to a gene. The CDR3 has 14 amino acids. From germline, CDR1 is SNHLY and CDR2 FYNNEI. This chain's CDR3 is CASTAGRVSYEQYF. The CDR3 region has the DNA TGTGCCAGCACCGCGGGGAGGGTCTCCTACGAGCAGTACTTC.

The V and J genes are TRBV5-6 and TRBJ1-2, with 7 bases fitting TRBD1. The germline V gene has CDR1 SGHDT and CDR2 YYEEEE. Trimming cost V 3 bases and J 2 bases; bases outside gene matches: 4. This CDR3 contains 14 residues. The CDR3 sequence is CASSWGTANYGYTF. The CDR3 region has the DNA TGTGCCAGCAGCTGGGGGACAGCGAACTATGGCTACACCTTC.

The V call is TRBV6-6, the J call TRBJ1-1; 11 bases align to TRBD1. J was trimmed by 4 bases and V by 7 bases; bases with no gene match: 11. The CDR3 runs 16 residues. CDR1 is MNHNY and CDR2 is SVGAGI in the germline V gene (reference sequence). CDR3 DNA sequence: TGTGCCAGCACGCCGGGCGGACAGGGGGCGCCCACTGAAGCTTTCTTT. This sequence encodes CASTPGGQGAPTEAFF.

This clone was counted only a few times. DNA for the CDR3: TGCAGCGTCCGACAGGGGGCAGATCAGCCCCAGCATTTT. Amino acid sequence: CSVRQGADQPQHF. The genes are TRBV29-1 and TRBJ1-5; 10 bases match TRBD1. Per germline, CDR1 SQVTM and CDR2 ANQGSEA. The V gene end was trimmed by 6 bases and the J gene end by 5 bases; junction bases not matched to a gene: 4. The CDR3 is 13 residues long.

The V gene is TRBV5-1, the J gene TRBJ2-5; 7 bases map to TRBD2. CDR3 length: 17 amino acids. V shed 3 bases, J shed 2 bases, and the junction held 13 bases outside the gene matches. Germline V CDR1 and CDR2: SGHRS, YFSETQ. The CDR3 here is CASSSGDGTNLQETQYF. The CDR3 nucleotides are TGCGCCAGCAGCTCGGGAGACGGGACTAACCTACAAGAGACCCAGTACTTC. Full variable domain (outside the CDR3, taken from reference TRBV5-1 and TRBJ2-5): KAGVTQTPRYLIKTRGQQVTLSCSPISGHRSVSWYQQTPGQGLQFLFEYFSETQRNKGNFPGRFSGRQFSNSRSEMNVSTLELGDSALYLCASSSGDGTNLQETQYFGPGTRLLVL.

This sequence joins TRBV14 and TRBJ2-5, with D possibly matching TRBD2 (6 bases). V shed 0 bases and J shed 2 bases, with 7 bases lying between them. CDR1 is SGHDN and CDR2 is FVKESK in the germline V gene. The CDR3 loop spans 14 amino acids. CDR3 amino acids: CASSQDGTQETQYF. The DNA for the CDR3 is TGTGCCAGCAGCCAAGATGGGACTCAAGAGACCCAGTACTTC.

The rearrangement links TRBV5-4 to TRBJ1-6, with a weak D call TRBD1 (5 bases). This CDR3 is 16 amino acids long. CDR1 and CDR2 from the germline V gene are SGHNT and YYREEE (reference sequence). The germline V and J ends were trimmed by 0 bases and 10 bases, with 17 bases remaining between them. In DNA, the CDR3 is TGTGCCAGCAGCTTGGGGGGCGGGGGAGAGTTCTCACCCCTCCACTTT. Protein product: CASSLGGGGEFSPLHF.

This chain uses TRBV30 with TRBJ1-4; a weak D match, TRBD1 (5 bases). The germline CDR1 and CDR2 sequences are GTSNPN and SVGIG (reference sequence). The V gene lost 4 bases and the J gene lost 4 bases, with 10 bases spanning the gap. The CDR3 consists of 13 residues. This CDR3 reads CAWTWGVNEKLFF. For the CDR3, the DNA is TGTGCCTGGACGTGGGGGGTTAATGAAAAACTGTTTTTT.

This clone came up once. The rearrangement joins TRBV10-1 to TRBJ2-7, with D perhaps matching TRBD2 (5 bases). V lost 4 bases and J 4 bases, leaving 20 bases between the germline ends. The CDR3 has 16 amino acids. Germline-derived CDR1 and CDR2 are WNHNN and SYGVQD (reference sequence). CDR3 protein: CASSGVAAPGNYEQYF. CDR3 nucleotides: TGCGCCAGCAGTGGAGTGGCGGCCCCGGGGAATTACGAGCAGTACTTC.

This clone turned up a few times. J is TRBJ1-4 and V is TRBV6-5, with TRBD1 as a possible D gene (6 bases). Germline V gives CDR1 MNHEY, CDR2 SVGAGI. With 6 bases removed from V and 3 bases from J, the gap between germline ends came to 11 bases. This CDR3 spans 14 amino acids. CDR3 region: CASRRQAANEKLFF. The CDR3 coding sequence is TGTGCCAGCAGACGACAGGCAGCTAATGAAAAACTGTTTTTT.

This clone was counted a single time. The chain employs TRBV5-1 and TRBJ2-2; possibly TRBD2 for D (7 bases). Germline CDR1 SGHRS, CDR2 YFSETQ. V was trimmed by 6 bases and J by 0 bases, leaving 12 bases between them. The CDR3 has 15 residues. The CDR3 reads CASTAGDTNTGELFF. The CDR3 DNA reads TGCGCCAGCACCGCGGGGGACACGAACACCGGGGAGCTGTTTTTT.

The rearrangement links TRBV3-1 (or the pseudogene TRBV3-2) to TRBJ1-1; no clear D gene. Germline V lookup: CDR1 LGHDT, CDR2 YNNKEL (reference sequence). The CDR3 is 13 amino acids. V was pared by 0 bases and J by 7 bases, with 9 bases between. CDR3 in amino acids: CASSQDLGSEAFF. In DNA form, the CDR3 reads TGTGCCAGCAGCCAAGATCTGGGGAGTGAAGCTTTCTTT.

In nucleotides, the CDR3 is TGTGCCAGCAGCTTCCAGCGAGTGGTTACAGGGGCTGGAAACACCATATATTTT. This codes for CASSFQRVVTGAGNTIYF. V is TRBV7-8 and J is TRBJ1-3; TRBD1 matches 7 bases. J lost 2 bases, V lost 3 bases, and 13 bases had no gene match. The germline gives CDR1 SGHVS, CDR2 FQNEAQ. The CDR3 contains 18 residues.

This chain links TRBV7-3 with TRBJ2-5; D is unresolved. V was cut by 3 bases and J by 2 bases, with 7 bases left in between. The CDR3 spans 13 residues. Per the germline V gene, CDR1 is SGHTA and CDR2 is FQGTGA. The CDR3 region is CASSFGSQETQYF. CDR3 DNA sequence: TGTGCCAGCAGCTTCGGTAGTCAAGAGACCCAGTACTTC. The variable domain in full, completed from reference TRBV7-3 and TRBJ2-5, reads GAGVSQTPSNKVTEKGKYVELRCDPISGHTALYWYRQSLGQGPEFLIYFQGTGAADDSGLPNDRFFAVRPEGSVSTLKIQRTERGDSAVYLCASSFGSQETQYFGPGTRLLVL.

This rearrangement joins TRBV7-9 to TRBJ1-2; D gene ambiguous. Looked up from germline, CDR1 is SEHNR and CDR2 is FQNEAQ (reference sequence). Trimming stripped 1 base from V and 5 bases from J, with 8 bases between. The CDR3 length is 13 residues. Here the CDR3 DNA reads TGTGCCAGCAGCTTAGACACCGCATATGGCTACACCTTC. Protein product: CASSLDTAYGYTF.

The genes are TRBV7-3 and TRBJ1-1; 9 bases align to TRBD1. The V gene's germline CDR1 is SGHTA and CDR2 FQGTGA. The CDR3 totals 14 residues. V shed 5 bases, J shed 2 bases, and the junction held 3 bases outside the gene matches. Here the CDR3 reads CASSPDRGNTEAFF. Written as DNA, the CDR3 is TGTGCCAGCAGCCCGGACAGGGGAAACACTGAAGCTTTCTTT.

The V gene is TRBV6-1, the J gene TRBJ1-5, with D uncertain. The V gene's germline CDR1 is MNHNS and CDR2 SASEGT. Between the trimmed V and J ends, which lost 2 bases and 7 bases, there was a span of 15 bases. The CDR3 spans 15 residues. In DNA, the CDR3 is TGTGCCAGCAGTGAAAACGGGCCGGGGAGACAGCCCCAGCATTTT. Translated, it gives CASSENGPGRQPQHF.

This clone was observed a handful of times. J is TRBJ2-7 and V is TRBV18; 11 bases fit TRBD2. This CDR3 is 14 amino acids long. The junction had 5 bases not matched to a gene; V was cut back by 3 bases and J by 7 bases. Germline V gene lookup returns CDR1 KGHSH and CDR2 LQKENI. CDR3 coding DNA: TGTGCCAGCTCACCTCTTAGCGGGGGGGGAGAGCAGTACTTC. Its translation is CASSPLSGGGEQYF.

This clone was observed once. The CDR3 DNA follows: TGTGCCAGCAGTGAAGGGTCATACGGGACTCTAGGGGACACTGAAGCTTTCTTT. Residues: CASSEGSYGTLGDTEAFF. The chain is built from TRBV2 and TRBJ1-1; TRBD1 is a possible D gene (5 bases). V was trimmed by 1 base and J by 3 bases, leaving 21 bases between them. The length of the CDR3 is 18 residues. Germline V gene lookup returns CDR1 SNHLY and CDR2 FYNNEI. Full variable domain (rest looked up from reference TRBV2 and TRBJ1-1): EPEVTQTPSHQVTQMGQEVILRCVPISNHLYFYWYRQILGQKVEFLVSFYNNEISEKSEIFDDQFSVERPDGSNFTLKIRSTKLEDSAMYFCASSEGSYGTLGDTEAFFGQGTRLTVV.

The J gene is TRBJ2-7, the V gene TRBV23-1, with D unresolved. TRBV23-1 carries the ORF label, with uncertain function. The CDR3 loop spans 15 amino acids. The germline V and J ends were trimmed by 3 bases and 5 bases, with 17 bases remaining between them. CDR3 nucleotide sequence: TGCGCCAGCAGTCATAGGCAGGCCCTTTTTCACGAGCAGTACTTC. Translation gives CASSHRQALFHEQYF.

This chain connects TRBV18 to TRBJ1-2, with 9 bases aligning to TRBD1. Germline V gives CDR1 KGHSH, CDR2 LQKENI. The V segment lost 3 bases and the J segment 4 bases; nucleotides outside the gene matches: 3. The CDR3 covers 14 residues. The CDR3 DNA is TGTGCCAGCTCACCGGGACAGGGCCTCTATGGCTACACCTTC. Translated, it gives CASSPGQGLYGYTF. Full variable domain (missing parts from reference TRBV18 and TRBJ1-2): NAGVMQNPRHLVRRRGQEARLRCSPMKGHSHVYWYRQLPEEGLKFMVYLQKENIIDESGMPKERFSAEFPKEGPSILRIQQVVRGDSAAYFCASSPGQGLYGYTFGSGTRLTVV.